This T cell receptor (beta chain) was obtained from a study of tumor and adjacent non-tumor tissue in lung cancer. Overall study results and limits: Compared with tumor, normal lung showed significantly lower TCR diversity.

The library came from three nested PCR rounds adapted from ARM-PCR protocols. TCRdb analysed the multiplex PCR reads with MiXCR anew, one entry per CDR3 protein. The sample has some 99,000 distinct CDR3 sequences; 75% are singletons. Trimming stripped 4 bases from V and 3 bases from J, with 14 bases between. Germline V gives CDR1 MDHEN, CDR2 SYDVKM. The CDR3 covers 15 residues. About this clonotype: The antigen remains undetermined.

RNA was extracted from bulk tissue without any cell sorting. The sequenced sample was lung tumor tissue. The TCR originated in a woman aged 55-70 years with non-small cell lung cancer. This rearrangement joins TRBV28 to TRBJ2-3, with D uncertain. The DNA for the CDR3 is TGTGCCAGCAGTTCACCCCCCGACTCGACAGATACGCAGTATTTT. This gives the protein CASSSPPDSTDTQYF.